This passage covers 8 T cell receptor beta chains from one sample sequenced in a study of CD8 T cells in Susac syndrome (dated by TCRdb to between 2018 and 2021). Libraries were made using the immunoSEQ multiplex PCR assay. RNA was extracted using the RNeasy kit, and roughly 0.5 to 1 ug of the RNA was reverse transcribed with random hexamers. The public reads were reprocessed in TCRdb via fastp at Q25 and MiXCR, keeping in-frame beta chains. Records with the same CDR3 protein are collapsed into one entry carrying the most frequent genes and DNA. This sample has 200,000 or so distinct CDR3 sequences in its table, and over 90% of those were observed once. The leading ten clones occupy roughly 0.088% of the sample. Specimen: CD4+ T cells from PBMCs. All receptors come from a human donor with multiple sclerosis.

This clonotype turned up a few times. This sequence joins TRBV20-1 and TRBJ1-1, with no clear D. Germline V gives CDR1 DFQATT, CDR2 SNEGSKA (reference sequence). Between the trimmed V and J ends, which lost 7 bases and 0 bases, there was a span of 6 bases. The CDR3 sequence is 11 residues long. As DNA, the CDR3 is TGCAGTGGTGGCCTGAACACTGAAGCTTTCTTT. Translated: CSGGLNTEAFF.

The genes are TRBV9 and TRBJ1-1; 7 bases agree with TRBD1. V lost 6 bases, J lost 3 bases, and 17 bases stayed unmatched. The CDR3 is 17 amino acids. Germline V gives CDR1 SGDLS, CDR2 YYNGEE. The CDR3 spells CASTKREGAAVDTEAFF. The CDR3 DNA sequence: TGTGCCAGCACCAAGAGGGAGGGGGCGGCAGTGGACACTGAAGCTTTCTTT.

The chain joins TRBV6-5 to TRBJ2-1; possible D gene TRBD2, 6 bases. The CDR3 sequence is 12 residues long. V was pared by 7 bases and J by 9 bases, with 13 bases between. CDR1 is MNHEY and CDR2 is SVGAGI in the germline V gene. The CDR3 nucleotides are TGTGCCAGCATTAACCAGGGACTTGAGCAGTTCTTC. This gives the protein CASINQGLEQFF.

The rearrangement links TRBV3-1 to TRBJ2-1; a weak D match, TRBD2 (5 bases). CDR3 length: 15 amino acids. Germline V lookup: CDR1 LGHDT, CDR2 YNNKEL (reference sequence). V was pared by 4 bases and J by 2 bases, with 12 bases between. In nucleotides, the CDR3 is TGTGCCAGCAGCCCACGGGCGGGCCCCTACAATGAGCAGTTCTTC. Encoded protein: CASSPRAGPYNEQFF.

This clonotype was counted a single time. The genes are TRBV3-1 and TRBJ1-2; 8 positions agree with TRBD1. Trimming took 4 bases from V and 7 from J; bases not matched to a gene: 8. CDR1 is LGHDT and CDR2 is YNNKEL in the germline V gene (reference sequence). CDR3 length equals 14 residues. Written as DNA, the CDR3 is TGTGCCAGCAGCCCCTACTACAGGGGGTCTGGCTACACCTTC. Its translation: CASSPYYRGSGYTF.

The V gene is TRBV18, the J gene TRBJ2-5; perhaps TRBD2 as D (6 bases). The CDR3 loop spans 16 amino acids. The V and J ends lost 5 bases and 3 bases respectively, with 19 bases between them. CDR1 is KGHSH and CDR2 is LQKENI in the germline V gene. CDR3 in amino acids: CASSRTRAGSEETQYF. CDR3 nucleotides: TGTGCCAGCTCAAGAACCCGTGCGGGAAGCGAAGAGACCCAGTACTTC.

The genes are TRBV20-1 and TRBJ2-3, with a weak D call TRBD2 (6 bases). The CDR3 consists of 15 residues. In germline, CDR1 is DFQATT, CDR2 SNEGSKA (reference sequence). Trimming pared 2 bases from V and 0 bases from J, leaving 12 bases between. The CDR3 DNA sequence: TGCAGTGCTAGAAAAGAGGCGGGAAGCACAGATACGCAGTATTTT. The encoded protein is CSARKEAGSTDTQYF.

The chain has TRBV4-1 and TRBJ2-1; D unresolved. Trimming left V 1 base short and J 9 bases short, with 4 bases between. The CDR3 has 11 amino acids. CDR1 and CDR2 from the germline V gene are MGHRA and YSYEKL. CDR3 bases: TGCGCCAGCAGCCAAGTGTCTGAGCAGTTCTTC. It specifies CASSQVSEQFF.